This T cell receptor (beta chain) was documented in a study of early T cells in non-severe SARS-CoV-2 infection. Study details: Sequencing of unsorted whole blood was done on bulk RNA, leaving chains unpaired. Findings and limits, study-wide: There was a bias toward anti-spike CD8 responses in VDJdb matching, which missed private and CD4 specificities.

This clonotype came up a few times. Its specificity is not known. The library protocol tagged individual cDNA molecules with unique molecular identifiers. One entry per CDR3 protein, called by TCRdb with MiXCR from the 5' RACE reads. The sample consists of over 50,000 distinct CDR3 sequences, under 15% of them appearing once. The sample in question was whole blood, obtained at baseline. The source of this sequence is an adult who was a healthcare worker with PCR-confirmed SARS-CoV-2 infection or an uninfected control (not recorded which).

CDR3: CASSPGASYEQYF. The CDR3 region has the DNA TGTGCCAGCTCACCGGGTGCCTCTTACGAGCAGTACTTC. This chain uses TRBV18 with TRBJ2-7; D uncertain. The CDR3 is 13 residues long. CDR1 is KGHSH, CDR2 LQKENI, per germline. V was shortened by 3 bases and J by 4 bases, with 10 bases between the two germline ends.